The following is a TCR beta chain sequence with its context. The sample originates from a study of blood T cell repertoires in COVID-19. CDR3 length equals 15 residues. Germline V gene data show CDR1 as SGHTS and CDR2 as YDEGEE. V dropped 3 bases and J dropped 0 bases, with 12 bases sitting between them. Per the study methods: Nucleated cell counts were estimated from reference gene primer amplification. The repertoire was sequenced with immunoSEQ multiplex PCR; TCRdb's copy has only in-frame clones and lacks some. The V and J calls and clone size come from that table; D and trimming were worked out from the DNA. The sample gives approximately 220,000 clones, 80% of which show up once; over 7% is in the top ten. The age range of participants was about 18 to 95 years, with residence in about two dozen US areas.

This TCR came from a woman in her thirties or forties with acute COVID-19. This rearrangement joins TRBV5-8 to TRBJ1-1, with D uncertain. Sequences were obtained from PBMCs or T cells enriched from blood (not recorded which). In nucleotides, the CDR3 is TGTGCCAGCAGCTCCTTGGATACAGTGAACACTGAAGCTTTCTTT. Translated, it gives CASSSLDTVNTEAFF.